The rows below give T cell receptor beta chains drawn from one sample of a study of cytomegalovirus exposure and HLA in healthy donors. Sequencing used immunoSEQ multiplex PCR; TCRdb keeps in-frame clones, though not all of them. Altogether 150,000 or so clones are present, 84% being singletons, with the ten largest covering roughly 10%. Sequencing input: PBMCs. These receptors originate from a man aged 30-40 years in good health and CMV-seropositive. Each CDR3 is given with its conserved first and last residue.

J: TRBJ1-5; V: TRBV4-1; CDR3: CASSQEEGQANQPQHF
J: TRBJ1-1; V: TRBV27; CDR3: CASSLSGGAGTEAFF
J: TRBJ1-1; V: TRBV28; CDR3: CASRRGGNTEAFF
J: TRBJ1-1; V: TRBV5-1; CDR3: CASSFDRMNTEAFF
J: TRBJ2-1; V: TRBV5-1; CDR3: CASSLTTLGPFNEQFF
J: TRBJ1-2; V: TRBV5-6; CDR3: CASSLGGDGRNYGYTF
J: TRBJ1-1; V: TRBV5-1; CDR3: CASSFGGNTEAFF
J: TRBJ1-2; V: TRBV28; CDR3: CASSYPAGGIGYTF
J: TRBJ1-6; V: TRBV2; CDR3: CAGTADNSPLHF
J: TRBJ2-1; V: TRBV5-6; CDR3: CASSWTGHNEQFF
J: TRBJ2-3; V: TRBV10-1; CDR3: CASYDCRTSGSIPTDTQYF
J: TRBJ2-1; V: TRBV4-1; CDR3: CASSPGQGADEQFF
J: TRBJ1-5; V: TRBV30; CDR3: CAWNPGYSNQPQHF
J: TRBJ1-4; V: TRBV7-6; CDR3: CASSLGGSREKLFF
J: TRBJ2-7; V: TRBV6-6; CDR3: CASNSGGGSYEQYF
J: TRBJ1-1; V: TRBV28; CDR3: CASSLRDGHRNTEAFF
J: TRBJ1-5; V: TRBV11-2; CDR3: CASSSRDTGGSQPQHF